The T cell receptor (beta chain) described here comes from a study of blood T cell repertoires in COVID-19. Study-level information: Sites across the United States, Italy and Spain contributed samples from acute and convalescent COVID-19. T cells, B-cell-depleted T cells, or PBMCs supplied cDNA or gDNA.

Sequenced by immunoSEQ multiplex PCR; TCRdb stores in-frame clones only, minus some. The sample lists roughly 100,000 clones; 90% were seen once. The Seattle patients joined while their infection was active and were tracked longitudinally afterward. The sequence derives from a young man with COVID-19, enrolled during active disease. The sample taken for sequencing was peripheral blood.

The CDR3 region is CASSQGRLAVRMGELFF. CDR3 in DNA: TGCGCCAGCAGCCAGGGGAGACTAGCGGTCAGGATGGGGGAGCTGTTTTTT. The genes are TRBV5-1 and TRBJ2-2, with 9 bases identical to TRBD2. The germline gives CDR1 SGHRS, CDR2 YFSETQ. With V trimmed by 4 bases and J by 8 bases, 15 bases remained unmatched. The CDR3 has 17 amino acids.